What follows are 23 T cell receptor beta chains derived from one specimen sequenced in a study of T cell repertoires in cytomegalovirus infection. Each CDR3 protein gets one entry after TCRdb re-called the reads with MiXCR. Seen here are about 740,000 distinct CDR3 sequences, less than 40% observed once, and the top ten hold 2.8%. Sequences were obtained from PBMCs. The source is a human donor in good health (CMV status not recorded). Some clones in this sample may be carry-over from other donors' samples.

The gene calls are TRBV29-1 and TRBJ2-1; the D gene is possibly TRBD2 (5 bases). The CDR3 is 11 residues long. Germline assignment: CDR1 SQVTM and CDR2 ANQGSEA. With 4 bases removed from V and 4 bases from J, the gap between germline ends came to 5 bases. CDR3 amino acids: CSVAGYNEQFF. In nucleotides, the CDR3 is TGCAGCGTTGCGGGGTACAATGAGCAGTTCTTC.

In this sample, this clonotype turned up a few times. The chain recombines TRBV28 with TRBJ1-5, with TRBD1 identical over 7 bases. The CDR3 covers 15 residues. CDR1 and CDR2 (germline): MDHEN, SYDVKM. V lost 4 bases, J lost 4 bases, and 7 bases stayed unmatched. In DNA, the CDR3 is TGTGCCAGCAGTTATGCGGGACAGAATAATCAGCCCCAGCATTTT. Protein: CASSYAGQNNQPQHF.

J is TRBJ1-1 and V is TRBV5-1; D gene unclear. The V end lost 0 bases, the J end lost 1 base, and 7 bases lay between the germline ends. Germline V CDR1 and CDR2: SGHRS, YFSETQ. The CDR3 runs to 14 residues. CDR3 residues: CASSLVLENTEAFF. In DNA form, the CDR3 reads TGCGCCAGCAGCTTGGTTTTGGAGAACACTGAAGCTTTCTTT.

CDR3 sequence (DNA): TGCGCCAGCAGCCCGGGGGTTGAGGCAACTGAAGCTTTCTTT. This gives the protein CASSPGVEATEAFF. This rearrangement joins TRBV5-1 to TRBJ1-1; maybe TRBD1 (5 bases). Germline CDR1 is SGHRS and CDR2 is YFSETQ. V dropped 4 bases and J dropped 5 bases, with 15 bases sitting between them. CDR3 size: 14 residues.

This clonotype came up many times. Compared with germline, one end of the junction differs, possibly owing to a read error. The rearrangement links TRBV7-2 to TRBJ1-4, with a tentative D call TRBD1 (5 bases). CDR1 is SGHTA, CDR2 FQGNSA, per germline. There are 14 residues in the CDR3. CDR3 nucleotides: TGTGCCAGCAGTTTAGGGGCAACTAATGAAAAACTGTTTTTT. This sequence encodes CASSLGATNEKLFF.

The chain joins TRBV28 to TRBJ2-7, with D perhaps matching TRBD2 (6 bases). Germline V gene lookup returns CDR1 MDHEN and CDR2 SYDVKM. CDR3 length: 13 residues. Trimming removed 4 bases at V and 3 bases at J, with 10 bases between. This CDR3 is CASSSGGIYEQYF. Here the CDR3 DNA reads TGTGCCAGCAGTTCCGGAGGGATCTACGAGCAGTACTTC.

Worth noting for this clonotype: At one end, the junction sequence differs from germline, possibly due to a read error. The chain carries TRBV20-1 and TRBJ2-3; the match to TRBD2 covers 7 bases. This CDR3 spans 15 amino acids. CDR1 DFQATT and CDR2 SNEGSKA come from the germline V gene (reference sequence). The CDR3 is CSARGLLGGVHTPYF. In DNA form, the CDR3 reads TGCAGTGCTAGGGGACTATTAGGTGGAGTTCATACGCCGTATTTT.

This clonotype was found many times. This CDR3 is CASSSALLADTYNEQFF. In nucleotides, the CDR3 is TGTGCCAGCAGCTCCGCCCTACTAGCAGACACCTACAATGAGCAGTTCTTC. The gene calls are TRBV11-3 and TRBJ2-1; TRBD2 is a possible D gene (6 bases). Trimming took off 4 bases at V and 2 bases at J, with 18 bases between the two ends. The germline V gene encodes CDR1 SGHNT and CDR2 YENEEA. The CDR3 runs to 17 residues.

This clonotype was recorded many times. The CDR3 DNA reads as TGTGCCAGCAGGGGACAGACGAACACCGGGGAGCTGTTTTTT. The encoded protein is CASRGQTNTGELFF. The V and J genes are TRBV2 and TRBJ2-2, with TRBD1 matching 7 bases. Germline V gives CDR1 SNHLY, CDR2 FYNNEI. Losses at the gene ends were 6 bases for V and 0 bases for J; bases not matched to a gene: 1. There are 14 residues in the CDR3.

The sample holds a few counts of this clonotype. The chain employs TRBV27 and TRBJ1-3; TRBD1 matches 7 bases. Germline V gene data show CDR1 as MNHEY and CDR2 as SMNVEV (reference sequence). Unmatched junction bases numbered 5, after V lost 8 bases and J lost 4 bases. The CDR3 runs 13 residues. The CDR3 nucleotides are TGTGCCAGCCGACCGGGACAGGGAAACACCATATATTTT. Protein sequence: CASRPGQGNTIYF.

V usage is TRBV28 and J usage is TRBJ2-7, with TRBD2 as a possible D gene (6 bases). The germline V gene has CDR1 MDHEN and CDR2 SYDVKM. The V end lost 6 bases, the J end lost 3 bases, and 9 bases lay between the germline ends. The CDR3 totals 12 residues. The CDR3 coding sequence is TGTGCCAGCAGGGCGACTAGCTACGAGCAGTACTTC. It is translated as CASRATSYEQYF.

This clonotype was observed a handful of times. The genes are TRBV7-2 and TRBJ2-1; TRBD2 might be the D (5 bases). CDR1 is SGHTA and CDR2 is FQGNSA in the germline V gene. The ends were cut back, 6 bases at V and 13 bases at J, with 19 bases in the middle. CDR3 length: 13 residues. The CDR3 loop reads CASRPPGFPGQFF. CDR3 nucleotide sequence: TGTGCCAGCAGGCCCCCGGGGTTCCCCGGCCAGTTCTTC.

The rearrangement links TRBV20-1 to TRBJ2-7; 8 positions agree with TRBD1. Germline V lookup: CDR1 DFQATT, CDR2 SNEGSKA (reference sequence). CDR3 length equals 13 residues. J lost 4 bases, V lost 5 bases, and 7 bases had no gene match. As DNA, the CDR3 is TGCAGTGCTCAGAAAAACAGGGGGTACGAGCAGTACTTC. The encoded protein is CSAQKNRGYEQYF.

This clonotype came up a few times. The chain recombines TRBV20-1 with TRBJ2-7; TRBD1 matches 8 bases. The trim removed 2 bases at V and 0 bases at J, leaving 6 bases unmatched. Germline CDR1 is DFQATT and CDR2 is SNEGSKA (reference sequence). CDR3 length: 15 residues. The DNA of the CDR3 is TGCAGTGCTAGATCGGGACAGGCGAGCTCCTACGAGCAGTACTTC. It codes for CSARSGQASSYEQYF.

The rearrangement joins TRBV19 to TRBJ1-1; 8 bases map to TRBD1. The V gene end was trimmed by 5 bases and the J gene end by 4 bases; junction bases not matched to a gene: 6. This CDR3 has 14 residues. The germline V gene encodes CDR1 LNHDA and CDR2 SQIVND (reference sequence). The CDR3 protein is CASSQGDRRTEAFF. CDR3 sequence (DNA): TGTGCCAGTAGTCAGGGGGACAGGCGCACTGAAGCTTTCTTT.

The V gene is TRBV7-9, the J gene TRBJ2-4; D not resolved. Germline lookup yields CDR1 SEHNR and CDR2 FQNEAQ (reference sequence). This CDR3 spans 14 amino acids. Trimming shortened V by 2 bases and J by 11 bases, and 16 bases separated the two germline ends. The CDR3 spells CASSLSGTHAFQYF. CDR3 nucleotide sequence: TGTGCCAGCAGCTTATCCGGCACCCACGCCTTTCAGTACTTC.

This clonotype has just a few counts. The chain joins TRBV20-1 to TRBJ1-2; tentatively, D is TRBD1 (6 bases). CDR3 length equals 11 residues. Trimming cost V 3 bases and J 7 bases, with 9 bases left between them. CDR1 DFQATT and CDR2 SNEGSKA come from the germline V gene (reference sequence). The chain's CDR3 is CSARRGGGYTF. The CDR3 nucleotides are TGCAGTGCTAGGAGAGGGGGTGGCTACACCTTC.

CDR3 loop: CATSRDRGAEQFF. The CDR3 DNA sequence: TGTGCCACCAGCAGAGATCGGGGGGCAGAGCAGTTCTTC. The rearrangement links TRBV15 to TRBJ2-1; a weak D match, TRBD2 (7 bases). CDR3 length: 13 amino acids. Germline CDR1 reads LNHNV; CDR2 reads YYDKDF (reference sequence). Trimming removed 0 bases at V and 10 bases at J, with 10 bases between. Based on the CDR3 plus reference TRBV15 and TRBJ2-1, the full variable domain is DAMVIQNPRYQVTQFGKPVTLSCSQTLNHNVMYWYQQKSSQAPKLLFHYYDKDFNNEADTPDNFQSRRPNTSFCFLDIRSPGLGDTAMYLCATSRDRGAEQFFGPGTRLTVL.

The chain employs TRBV28 and TRBJ2-7; 8 bases are a match to TRBD2. The CDR3 length is 14 residues. Germline CDR1 and CDR2: MDHEN and SYDVKM. V trimming: 6 bases; J trimming: 0 bases; junction bases outside the gene matches: 4. The CDR3 DNA reads as TGTGCCAGCAGCCACGGGACTAGCTCCTACGAGCAGTACTTC. Its translation: CASSHGTSSYEQYF.

This clonotype was detected only a few times. This chain uses TRBV6-2 or TRBV6-3 with TRBJ2-4; 8 bases are shared with TRBD2. The CDR3 spans 15 residues. With V trimmed by 6 bases and J by 5 bases, 9 bases remained unmatched. Germline-derived CDR1 and CDR2 are MNHEY and SVGEGT. This CDR3 reads CASSLSGSFQNIQYF. CDR3 in DNA: TGTGCCAGCAGCCTCAGCGGGAGTTTCCAAAACATTCAGTACTTC.

Turning to this clonotype: At one of its ends the junction is not consistent with the germline gene, which may arise from a read error. CDR3 bases: TGCGCCACCAGCCGCCAGGGGACAGGCACAGATACGCAGTATTTT. Its protein product is CATSRQGTGTDTQYF. V usage is TRBV4-1 and J usage is TRBJ2-3; 7 positions match TRBD1. This CDR3 region has 15 residues. Per the germline V gene, CDR1 is MGHRA and CDR2 is YSYEKL.

As regards this clonotype: This may come from a read error, since a much larger clone is one base off. This sequence joins TRBV7-2 and TRBJ1-5; the D gene is possibly TRBD1 (5 bases). The germline V gene has CDR1 SGHTA and CDR2 FQGNSA. The length of the CDR3 is 14 residues. CDR3 region: CASSDQGFGQPPHF. DNA of the CDR3: TGTGCCAGCAGCGACCAGGGTTTCGGTCAGCCCCCGCATTTT.

There are a few counts of this clonotype. The rearrangement uses TRBV6-5 and TRBJ1-1; possible D gene TRBD1, 5 bases. Germline assignment: CDR1 MNHEY and CDR2 SVGAGI. The CDR3 runs 13 residues. V was cut by 6 bases and J by 1 base, with 9 bases left in between. CDR3 in amino acids: CASSGHPNTEAFF. The DNA of the CDR3 is TGTGCCAGCAGCGGACACCCGAACACTGAAGCTTTCTTT.